A selection of T cell receptor beta chains follows, all from one sample in a study of HIV-infected patients and healthy controls. TCRdb reprocessed the 5' RACE reads with MiXCR, giving one entry per CDR3 protein. The sample lists some 14,000 distinct CDR3 sequences; 10% to 15% were seen once. Source: blood, taken during antiretroviral therapy. The receptors here all came from an adult with HIV infection. The donor label of this sample is uncertain. Each CDR3 is given with its conserved first and last residue. The D gene is left open where the match is weak.

d_call | v_call | cdr3_aa
. | TRBV7-2 | CASSLARLETQYF
TRBD2 | TRBV2 | CATTRGEPPDTQYF
. | TRBV27 | CASSPLAGENNEQFF
TRBD1 | TRBV5-1 | CASSLGAPGQGYEQYF
TRBD2 | TRBV5-1 | CASSEGHAWTSGPSYEQYF
. | TRBV5-4 | CASSLVRVRTNEQFF
TRBD1 | TRBV12-3/TRBV12-4 | CASRNTGQNQPQHF
TRBD1 | TRBV6-5 | CASSYGTGWDEQYF
. | TRBV21-1 | CATHRGWGQPQHF
. | TRBV7-9 | CASSTNLQTSYEQYF
. | TRBV2 | CASSEWGRGTNTEAFF
TRBD2 | TRBV7-3 | CASSSGLAGGDTQYF
. | TRBV28 | CASSPPAGELFF
TRBD2 | TRBV19 | CASSIEGSGNTGELFF
. | TRBV6-5 | CASSPGLLSYEQYF
. | TRBV2 | CASSVNRNTEAFF
TRBD1 | TRBV6-1 | CASSEDREGFF
TRBD2 | TRBV20-1 | CSAPEIAGHSYNEQFF
TRBD1 | TRBV5-1 | CASSLAGTGFFPGNTIYF
. | TRBV7-8 | CASSRTGNEQFF
TRBD1 | TRBV20-1 | CSADMDRGNIQYF
. | TRBV6-2/TRBV6-3 | CASSYEASETQYF
TRBD1 | TRBV5-1 | CASSEGQGQYNEQFF
TRBD2 | TRBV27 | CASSLKTSERETQYF
. | TRBV9 | CASSAYLSYEQYF
TRBD2 | TRBV7-9 | CASSLVERGGKREQFF